The sequence of this T cell receptor (beta chain) was determined in a study of siplizumab effects on memory and regulatory T cells. General study points: A small minority of alloreactive clones were mapped to unstimulated subsets. The suppressive capacity of proliferating Tregs from siplizumab cultures remained unconfirmed.

Trimming took off 2 bases at V and 11 bases at J, with 10 bases between the two ends. CDR1 is MNHEY and CDR2 is SVGAGI in the germline V gene. The CDR3 has 11 amino acids. Method: immunoSEQ multiplex PCR; TCRdb's copy keeps in-frame clones and lacks some. The repertoire has 110,000 or so clones, 92% of them found once; the top ten carry about 0.78%. On this clone itself: Antigen: not known.

The sequenced material came from Tregs sorted from blood. The sequence came from a human donor in good health. This chain links TRBV6-5 with TRBJ2-7; D is perhaps TRBD1 or TRBD2 (5 bases each). The CDR3 sequence: CASSYGDVKYF. Written as DNA, the CDR3 is TGTGCCAGCAGTTACGGGGACGTGAAGTACTTC.